This T cell receptor (beta chain) appears in the sequencing data of a study of cytomegalovirus exposure and HLA in healthy donors. Study-wide background: Researchers found that 81% of 398 genotyped donors fell within the Caucasian-associated ancestry cluster. Study-wide findings and caveats: It has been reported that TCR beta sequences accurately predicted the HLA-A and HLA-B alleles of most subjects. In a later analysis, CMV-associated beta chains were mostly HLA-associated, it appeared. Among TCR sequences, most were rare, though some public TCRs appeared in many donors.

The germline gives CDR1 SGHTA, CDR2 FQGNSA. The CDR3 runs 13 residues. Unmatched junction bases numbered 5, after V lost 5 bases and J lost 7 bases. As regards this clone: Its specificity is not known.

The PCR had 60 Vbeta and 13 Jbeta primers. The protocol was immunoSEQ multiplex PCR, while the TCRdb copy is restricted to in-frame clones and leaves out a portion. The sample includes fewer than 250,000 clones, over 60% of them seen just once. The rearrangement joins TRBV7-2 to TRBJ2-4; 7 nucleotides match TRBD1. Sequencing was carried out using PBMCs. This sequence originates from a man younger than 30 in good health and CMV-seronegative. CDR3 sequence: CASSLGQVNIQYF. CDR3 DNA: TGTGCCAGCAGCCTCGGACAGGTCAACATTCAGTACTTC.